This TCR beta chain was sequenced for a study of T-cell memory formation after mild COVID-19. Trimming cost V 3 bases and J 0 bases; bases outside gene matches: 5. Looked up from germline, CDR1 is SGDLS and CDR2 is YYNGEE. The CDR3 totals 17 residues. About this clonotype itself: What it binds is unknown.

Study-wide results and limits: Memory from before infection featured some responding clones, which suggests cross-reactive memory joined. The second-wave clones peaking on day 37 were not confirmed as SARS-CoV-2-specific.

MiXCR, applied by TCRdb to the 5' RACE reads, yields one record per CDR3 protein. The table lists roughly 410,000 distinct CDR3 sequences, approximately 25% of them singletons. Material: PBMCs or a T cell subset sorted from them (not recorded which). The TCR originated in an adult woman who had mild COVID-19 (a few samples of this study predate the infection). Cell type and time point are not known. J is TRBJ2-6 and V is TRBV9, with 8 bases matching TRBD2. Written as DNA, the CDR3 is TGTGCCAGCAGCGACGGGACTAGAGTCTCTGGGGCCAACGTCCTGACTTTC. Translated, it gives CASSDGTRVSGANVLTF.